This record concerns one T cell receptor (beta chain) sequence. This sample was included in a study of OX40 agonist ivuxolimab in advanced cancers. Overall study context: Intravenous ivuxolimab at 0.01 to 10 mg/kg was given to patients every 2 weeks. The diagnoses of dose-escalation patients were hepatocellular carcinoma, melanoma, renal cell or head and neck cancer. Patients were under 90% male with ages roughly 20 to 85, mean around 61.

TCRdb's copy holds only in-frame clones and misses some; the assay was immunoSEQ multiplex PCR. The sample lists roughly 65,000 clones, over 80% seen once, with 3% to 4.5% in the top ten. The CDR3 has 13 amino acids. Germline CDR1 is SGHTA and CDR2 is FQGNSA. V was pared by 5 bases and J by 2 bases, with 9 bases between. The input for sequencing was CD4+ or CD8+ T cells sorted from blood, taken in a trial of the OX40 agonist ivuxolimab. This rearrangement joins TRBV7-2 to TRBJ2-5; D is uncertain. This TCR derives from an adult with an advanced solid tumor such as melanoma, head and neck, liver or kidney cancer. The CDR3 DNA is TGTGCCAGCAGCGGTGGTCCGCAAGAGACCCAGTACTTC. Residues: CASSGGPQETQYF.